This T cell receptor (beta chain) came from a study of PD-L1 blockade in urothelial cancer (dated by TCRdb to the late 2010s). Describing the broader study: Therapy was started in the mid-2010s for all patients, and atezolizumab 1,200 mg was administered intravenously every 3 weeks. About 90% of the 29 patients were identified as males with urothelial cancer of bladder origin, and a prior smoking history was reported by 18 of 29 patients. An ECOG performance status of 0 or 1 was recorded for the patients, and 0 to 3 prior chemotherapy regimens had been received by the patients. Blood samples were analyzed at 3 weeks after treatment start (second dose) and at 6 weeks after treatment start. Blood samples yielded a median of roughly 150,000 T cells and roughly 80,000 unique TCRs, with median clonality approximately 0.08. The study was an exploratory multi-omic analysis of somatic, immune and clinical correlates of response to PD-L1 blockade with atezolizumab in urothelial cancer. TCR sequencing covered pretreatment tumor samples and matched, serially collected peripheral blood taken before and after atezolizumab treatment. Durable clinical benefit was defined as progression-free survival longer than 6 months, and TCR features were also tested against progression-free and overall survival. Whole exome sequencing and RNA sequencing of pretreatment tumors were performed alongside TCR sequencing in the same patients. Durable clinical benefit was achieved by nine patients and was not achieved by 20 patients. Pretreatment blood TCR-seq was available for fewer than 30 patients, at least one posttreatment blood collection was obtained for 24 patients, and tumor TCR-seq was available for 24 patients.

CDR1 is given as LNHDA and CDR2 as SQIVND, both from the germline V gene (reference sequence). Unmatched junction bases come to 8, with V trimmed by 4 bases and J by 6 bases. Taken from cysteine to phenylalanine, the CDR3 has 16 residues. Here the CDR3 DNA is all that survives: 48 bases in frame from base 1. Synthetic TCR analog templates were spiked into each PCR so that absolute template abundance could be estimated from read counts. Using the immunoSEQ assay, TCRbeta CDR3 regions were amplified from genomic DNA with bias-controlled V and J gene primers. Rearranged TCRbeta segments were sequenced at approximately 20X coverage. As for how the authors treated the data: Clustering was used to correct sequencing errors, and CDR3s were annotated against IMGT so that V, D and J genes could be assigned. Downstream analyses used only productive TCRbeta rearrangements, leaving out any out-of-frame or stop-codon sequences. Clonality was calculated as one minus the Shannon entropy normalized by the log of the number of unique productive sequences. Fisher's exact test with Benjamini-Hochberg correction, using a cutoff of adjusted p below 0.01, was how clones that differed between time points or between blood and tumor were identified. As stored in TCRdb, this immuneACCESS dataset retains in-frame rearrangements with V and J assigned. A fraction of the clones does not appear; measured against another copy, unresolved V genes explain less than half of the discrepancy, and the remainder lacks a known reason. That table is the source of V, J and clone size, and D and trimming were worked out from the DNA. The sample has roughly 52,000 clones on record, about four fifths of them singletons. Roughly a tenth of the sample belongs to the ten largest clones.

The meaning of the sample's time point label: pretreatment peripheral blood. The cohort included 29 patients with locally advanced or metastatic urothelial carcinoma who were treated at Memorial Sloan Kettering on a trial protocol. Peripheral blood mononuclear cells were collected from each patient pretreatment and during treatment, giving between 1 and 8 total time points per patient. The Qiagen DNeasy Blood extraction kit was used to purify genomic DNA from total PBMCs and from tumor samples. PBMCs were collected pretreatment and during treatment, and were isolated and stored as previously described. To note about this clone: No cognate antigen has been identified for it. Within one base of it there is no much larger clone, and no base qualities were kept.

The study at large found these results: At 3 weeks after the start of treatment, tumor-associated TCR clones in peripheral blood had expanded more in patients with durable benefit (n ≈ 24, p = 0.022). Improved progression-free and overall survival was found to be associated with pretreatment peripheral blood TCR clonality below the median. Because of the small sample size (n of about 29) and the many exploratory analyses performed, the results are intended to be regarded as hypothesis-generating.

The specimen comprised PBMCs, sampled around atezolizumab (anti-PD-L1) treatment. The receptor was isolated from a man between 65 and 85 years old with urothelial cancer. The chain was built from TRBV19 and TRBJ2-1, with TRBD2 matching 11 junction bases. The CDR3 protein is CASSRGGLAGGNEQFF. The bases are TGTGCCAGTAGTAGGGGGGGGCTAGCGGGAGGCAATGAGCAGTTCTTC. This CDR3, with the reference TRBV19 and TRBJ2-1 proteins standing in past its ends, gives the full variable domain DGGITQSPKYLFRKEGQNVTLSCEQNLNHDAMYWYRQDPGQGLRLIYYSQIVNDFQKGDIAEGYSVSREKKESFPLTVTSAQKNPTAFYLCASSRGGLAGGNEQFFGPGTRLTVL.